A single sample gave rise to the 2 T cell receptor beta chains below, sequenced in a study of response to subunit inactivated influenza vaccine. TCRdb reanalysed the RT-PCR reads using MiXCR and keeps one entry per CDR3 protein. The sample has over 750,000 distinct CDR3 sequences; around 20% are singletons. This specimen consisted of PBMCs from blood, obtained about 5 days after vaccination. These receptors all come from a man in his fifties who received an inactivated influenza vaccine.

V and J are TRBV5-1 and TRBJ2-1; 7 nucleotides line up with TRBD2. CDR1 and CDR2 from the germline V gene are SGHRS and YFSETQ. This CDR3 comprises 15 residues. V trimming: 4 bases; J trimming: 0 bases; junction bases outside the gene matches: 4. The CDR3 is CASSATSASYNEQFF. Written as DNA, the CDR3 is TGCGCCAGCAGCGCTACTAGCGCCTCCTACAATGAGCAGTTCTTC.

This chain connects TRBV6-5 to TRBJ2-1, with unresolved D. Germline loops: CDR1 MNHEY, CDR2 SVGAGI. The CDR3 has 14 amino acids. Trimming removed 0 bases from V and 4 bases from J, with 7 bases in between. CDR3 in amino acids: CASSYSRPYNEQFF. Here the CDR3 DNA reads TGTGCCAGCAGTTACTCGAGGCCTTACAATGAGCAGTTCTTC.